This TCR beta chain was sequenced during a study of T-cell reconstitution after alpha-beta-depleted transplantation in children. Germline V lookup: CDR1 DFQATT, CDR2 SNEGSKA (reference sequence). V trimming: 7 bases; J trimming: 7 bases; junction bases outside the gene matches: 14. The CDR3 is made up of 14 amino acids. Molecular barcoding with unique molecular identifiers was used for the TCRbeta library. MiXCR, run by TCRdb on the PCR reads, gives a single entry per CDR3 protein. The profile covers some 87,000 distinct CDR3 sequences, with roughly a sixth appearing a single time and roughly a fifth taken by the ten largest.

The V call is TRBV20-1, the J call TRBJ2-3, with 7 nucleotides matching TRBD2. This sample comprised PBMCs, mostly from graft donor cells, obtained 180 days after TCRalphabeta/CD19-depleted stem cell transplant. The sequence derives from a male patient aged 2-15 years who had a stem cell transplant for acute lymphoblastic leukemia, so the T cells may come from the graft donor. CDR3 in amino acids: CSVRTRDTSHTQYF. CDR3 DNA sequence: TGCAGTGTAAGGACTAGAGATACATCTCATACGCAGTATTTT.